The 23 T cell receptor beta chains reported below all come from one sample, sequenced in a study of blood T cell repertoires in COVID-19. Only in-frame clones appear in the TCRdb table, and some are missing; sequencing was by immunoSEQ multiplex PCR. In the table there are 40,000 to 55,000 clones, approximately 90% of which are singletons. The sample comprised peripheral blood. These receptor sequences come from a man aged 45 to 65 with COVID-19, enrolled during active disease.

This clone was picked up one time. The V and J genes are TRBV11-2 and TRBJ2-6; TRBD2 matches at 9 bases. Per germline, CDR1 SGHAT and CDR2 FQNNGV. V lost 1 base to trimming and J lost 2 bases; unmatched junction nucleotides: 9. The CDR3 loop spans 19 amino acids. CDR3 in amino acids: CASSLVIRGLAAGANVLTF. As DNA, the CDR3 is TGTGCCAGCAGCTTAGTAATACGGGGACTAGCAGCTGGGGCCAACGTCCTGACTTTC.

The chain combines TRBV5-1 with TRBJ1-1; D not resolved. CDR3 length: 14 residues. CDR1 is SGHRS and CDR2 is YFSETQ in the germline V gene. With 3 bases removed from V and 2 bases from J, the gap between germline ends came to 11 bases. CDR3 sequence: CASSSPGTNTEAFF. The DNA for the CDR3 is TGCGCCAGCAGCTCCCCGGGAACAAACACTGAAGCTTTCTTT.

This clone was seen once. V is TRBV19 and J is TRBJ1-5; 8 bases agree with TRBD1. V lost 4 bases, J lost 7 bases, and 12 bases stayed unmatched. From germline, CDR1 is LNHDA and CDR2 SQIVND (reference sequence). The CDR3 totals 16 residues. The DNA for the CDR3 is TGTGCCAGTAGTACCCTCGGACAGGGCCTCAGGCAGCCCCAGCATTTT. It is translated as CASSTLGQGLRQPQHF. Full variable domain (outside the CDR3, taken from reference TRBV19 and TRBJ1-5): DGGITQSPKYLFRKEGQNVTLSCEQNLNHDAMYWYRQDPGQGLRLIYYSQIVNDFQKGDIAEGYSVSREKKESFPLTVTSAQKNPTAFYLCASSTLGQGLRQPQHFGDGTRLSIL.

The chain uses TRBV5-1 and TRBJ1-3; TRBD1 is a possible D gene (6 bases). Trimming removed 0 bases from V and 2 bases from J, with 15 bases in between. CDR1 is SGHRS, CDR2 YFSETQ, per germline. This CDR3 is built from 17 residues. The CDR3 is CASSLDLGQGTGNTIYF. Here the CDR3 DNA reads TGCGCCAGCAGCTTGGATCTGGGGCAGGGGACTGGAAACACCATATATTTT. The full variable domain, in which reference TRBV5-1 and TRBJ1-3 provide the parts outside the CDR3, is KAGVTQTPRYLIKTRGQQVTLSCSPISGHRSVSWYQQTPGQGLQFLFEYFSETQRNKGNFPGRFSGRQFSNSRSEMNVSTLELGDSALYLCASSLDLGQGTGNTIYFGEGSWLTVV.

The rearrangement uses TRBV9 and TRBJ2-2; 7 bases map to TRBD2. The CDR3 runs to 16 residues. J was trimmed by 3 bases and V by 5 bases; bases with no gene match: 10. Germline V lookup: CDR1 SGDLS, CDR2 YYNGEE. CDR3 region: CASSYTGTTHTGELFF. In DNA form, the CDR3 reads TGTGCCAGCAGTTATACCGGGACTACCCACACCGGGGAGCTGTTTTTT.

CDR3 nucleotide sequence: TGTGCCAGCAGTGCCAGGACAGGGGGCACCTATGGCTACACCTTC. This translates into CASSARTGGTYGYTF. The chain is built from TRBV25-1 and TRBJ1-2; 11 nucleotides agree with TRBD1. The CDR3 consists of 15 residues. The ends lost 4 bases at V and 4 bases at J; junction bases unmatched: 5. CDR1 MGHDK and CDR2 SYGVNS come from the germline V gene.

V usage is TRBV19 and J usage is TRBJ2-2, with a possible D match to TRBD2 (5 bases). The CDR3 loop spans 14 amino acids. The germline gives CDR1 LNHDA, CDR2 SQIVND (reference sequence). V lost 6 bases and J 4 bases, leaving 12 bases between the germline ends. The chain's CDR3 is CASRWELPTGELFF. CDR3 sequence (DNA): TGTGCCAGTAGATGGGAGCTCCCCACCGGGGAGCTGTTTTTT.

The CDR3 region is CAWNRGNYGYTF. The DNA for the CDR3 is TGTGCCTGGAATCGGGGAAACTATGGCTACACCTTC. The chain links TRBV30 to TRBJ1-2; no clear D gene. The CDR3 sequence is 12 residues long. From germline, CDR1 is GTSNPN and CDR2 SVGIG (reference sequence). V lost 4 bases, J lost 2 bases, and 8 bases lay in between.

The chain has TRBV25-1 and TRBJ2-3, with TRBD2 identical over 11 bases. Germline values: CDR1 MGHDK, CDR2 SYGVNS. Germline trimming cut 3 bases from V and 4 bases from J; bases unmatched to any gene: 6. The CDR3 has 16 residues. Written as DNA, the CDR3 is TGTGCCAGCAGTGATTTTAGCGGGAGGGCCCCAGATACGCAGTATTTT. Translating gives CASSDFSGRAPDTQYF.

The chain carries TRBV9 and TRBJ1-1, with D uncertain. Germline V gene lookup returns CDR1 SGDLS and CDR2 YYNGEE. The CDR3 extends over 15 amino acids. Deletions cut 0 bases from V and 0 bases from J, with 9 bases between. CDR3 sequence (DNA): TGTGCCAGCAGCGTAGCGGGTGATCTGAACACTGAAGCTTTCTTT. The encoded protein is CASSVAGDLNTEAFF. The full variable domain, rest sourced from reference TRBV9 and TRBJ1-1, is DSGVTQTPKHLITATGQRVTLRCSPRSGDLSVYWYQQSLDQGLQFLIQYYNGEERAKGNILERFSAQQFPDLHSELNLSSLELGDSALYFCASSVAGDLNTEAFFGQGTRLTVV.

V and J are TRBV30 and TRBJ1-5; 9 nucleotides align to TRBD1. The CDR3 runs to 13 residues. V was pared by 5 bases and J by 7 bases, with 6 bases of the junction left unmatched. CDR1 and CDR2 (germline): GTSNPN, SVGIG (reference sequence). The DNA of the CDR3 is TGTGCCTGGGGGGACAGGGAGAACCAGCCCCAGCATTTT. Its translation: CAWGDRENQPQHF.

This chain connects TRBV11-2 to TRBJ2-2; no firm D call. From germline, CDR1 is SGHAT and CDR2 FQNNGV. The CDR3 is made up of 16 amino acids. Trimming shortened V by 2 bases and J by 0 bases, and 10 bases separated the two germline ends. The CDR3 DNA follows: TGTGCCAGCAGCTTATGGTCGCCGGCGAACACCGGGGAGCTGTTTTTT. Protein: CASSLWSPANTGELFF.

As for this clone: Compared with germline, one end of the junction differs, possibly owing to a read error. This chain joins TRBV19 and TRBJ2-1; 10 positions agree with TRBD2. The CDR3 consists of 12 residues. CDR1 and CDR2 (germline): LNHDA, SQIVND (reference sequence). The CDR3 DNA is TGTGCCAGTAGTATTGCTAGCGGGAGTTGGGTCTTC. This translates into CASSIASGSWVF.

V is TRBV11-2 and J is TRBJ2-7; 7 bases are shared with TRBD1. V gave up 0 bases and J gave up 5 bases; unmatched junction bases: 7. This CDR3 is built from 15 residues. Germline values: CDR1 SGHAT, CDR2 FQNNGV. CDR3 protein: CASSLDIGGGHEQYF. In DNA, the CDR3 is TGTGCCAGCAGCTTAGATATAGGGGGCGGGCACGAGCAGTACTTC.

The chain combines TRBV6-2 or TRBV6-3 with TRBJ1-5; 8 bases are shared with TRBD1. V shed 0 bases, J shed 0 bases, and the junction held 1 base outside the gene matches. The CDR3 runs 16 residues. Germline lookup yields CDR1 MNHEY and CDR2 SVGEGT. CDR3 in amino acids: CASSYSDRGSNQPQHF. CDR3 DNA: TGTGCCAGCAGTTACTCTGACAGGGGTAGCAATCAGCCCCAGCATTTT.

The chain couples TRBV24-1 to TRBJ2-1, with TRBD2 identical over 15 bases. The CDR3 is made up of 16 amino acids. V shed 0 bases, J shed 7 bases, and the junction held 0 bases outside the gene matches. CDR1 and CDR2 (germline): KGHDR, SFDVKD. The CDR3 DNA is TGTGCCACCAGTGATTTGGGGACTAGCGGGAGGAATGAGCAGTTCTTC. It specifies CATSDLGTSGRNEQFF.

This chain's CDR3 is CASSSGGNQPQHF. The CDR3 DNA sequence: TGTGCCAGCAGCTCAGGGGGCAATCAGCCCCAGCATTTT. The chain joins TRBV5-4 to TRBJ1-5, with D possibly being TRBD1 (6 bases). CDR3 length: 13 amino acids. V was clipped by 3 bases and J by 2 bases, with 6 bases between them. Looked up from germline, CDR1 is SGHNT and CDR2 is YYREEE (reference sequence).

The rearrangement links TRBV18 to TRBJ2-3; the match to TRBD2 covers 12 bases. Looked up from germline, CDR1 is KGHSH and CDR2 is LQKENI. With V trimmed by 6 bases and J by 7 bases, 14 bases remained unmatched. The CDR3 totals 17 residues. The CDR3 region is CASSPTSSGRAEYTQYF. CDR3 nucleotides: TGTGCCAGCTCGCCTACCTCTAGCGGGAGGGCCGAGTATACGCAGTATTTT.

This clone was detected only once. This chain uses TRBV6-6 with TRBJ2-3, with a weak D call TRBD2 (6 bases). Trimming shortened V by 2 bases and J by 0 bases, and 12 bases separated the two germline ends. This CDR3 is 16 amino acids long. Germline V gene sequence: CDR1 MNHNY, CDR2 SVGAGI (reference sequence). CDR3 nucleotide sequence: TGTGCCAGCAGTTACGGGGGGAACCCTAGCACAGATACGCAGTATTTT. This codes for CASSYGGNPSTDTQYF.

This clone was seen only once. This sequence joins TRBV28 and TRBJ2-1; D remains unclear. The CDR3 extends over 12 amino acids. Germline V gives CDR1 MDHEN, CDR2 SYDVKM. The V and J ends lost 2 bases and 9 bases respectively, with 8 bases between them. The CDR3 region has the DNA TGTGCCAGCAGTTTACCCAACACTGAGCAGTTCTTC. Residues: CASSLPNTEQFF.

The chain carries TRBV28 and TRBJ1-5; 7 bases agree with TRBD1. The CDR3 is 17 amino acids. V lost 3 bases, J lost 4 bases, and 12 bases stayed unmatched. Per germline, CDR1 MDHEN and CDR2 SYDVKM. CDR3 sequence reads: CASSFGNVAGGNQPQHF. The CDR3 DNA is TGTGCCAGCAGTTTTGGGAACGTGGCAGGGGGAAATCAGCCCCAGCATTTT.

The rearrangement joins TRBV28 to TRBJ1-1; unclear D gene. Trimming pared 5 bases from V and 1 base from J, leaving 8 bases between. CDR1 is MDHEN and CDR2 is SYDVKM in the germline V gene. The CDR3 spans 13 residues. The CDR3 nucleotides are TGTGCCAGCAGTCTCTCAGGGAACACTGAAGCTTTCTTT. Its protein product is CASSLSGNTEAFF. Full variable domain (missing parts from reference TRBV28 and TRBJ1-1): DVKVTQSSRYLVKRTGEKVFLECVQDMDHENMFWYRQDPGLGLRLIYFSYDVKMKEKGDIPEGYSVSREKKERFSLILESASTNQTSMYLCASSLSGNTEAFFGQGTRLTVV.

The chain recombines TRBV5-1 with TRBJ2-5; 13 bases fit TRBD2. Germline V gives CDR1 SGHRS, CDR2 YFSETQ. This CDR3 spans 16 amino acids. Trimming took 2 bases from V and 2 from J; bases not matched to a gene: 3. CDR3 DNA: TGCGCCAGCAGCTTACTAGCGGGAGGGCCGCAAGAGACCCAGTACTTC. It translates to CASSLLAGGPQETQYF.